These T cell receptor beta chains were read from a single sample in a study of T cell responses to AZD1222 COVID-19 vaccine. Assay: immunoSEQ multiplex PCR; the TCRdb copy retains only in-frame clones and omits some. The table shows about 140,000 clones, with 92% occurring only once. The sequences come from peripheral blood, collected 28 days after the second AZD1222 dose. Every receptor here comes from an adult who received the AZD1222 COVID-19 vaccine. CDR3s include the opening cysteine and the closing phenylalanine or tryptophan. A D gene is named only where the DNA matches it firmly. A row's size may be missing; if present it is once, few, many or a size class.

d_call j_call clone_size v_call cdr3_nt cdr3_aa
. TRBJ2-1 . TRBV27 TGTGCCAGCAGTTATGGCCGTAACAATGAGCAGTTCTTC CASSYGRNNEQFF
TRBD2 TRBJ2-2 once TRBV7-3 TGTGCCAGCAGCTTAAAAGCGGGATACACCGGGGAGCTGTTTTTT CASSLKAGYTGELFF
. TRBJ1-5 once TRBV2 TGTGCCAGCGGGGGCGGACTCAATCAGCCCCAGCATTTT CASGGGLNQPQHF
. TRBJ1-1 . TRBV28 TGTGCCAGCAGTCGGCAGGGGAACACTGAAGCTTTCTTT CASSRQGNTEAFF
TRBD1 TRBJ1-1 . TRBV7-9 TGTGCCAGCAGCTTAGTCGTGGGACAGGGAAAAACTGAAGCTTTCTTT CASSLVVGQGKTEAFF
. TRBJ2-2 . TRBV6-2/TRBV6-3 TGTGCCAGCAGTGGGACCCTGGGAACCGGGGAGCTGTTTTTT CASSGTLGTGELFF
. TRBJ2-5 . TRBV7-2 TGTGCCAGCAGCTTAGCGACCACACAACAAGAGACCCAGTACTTC CASSLATTQQETQYF
. TRBJ1-4 . TRBV2 TGTGCCAGCAGAGAATTCTCTCGGCGGTCTAATGAAAAACTGTTTTTT CASREFSRRSNEKLFF
TRBD2 TRBJ2-7 . TRBV7-9 TGTGCCAGCAGCTTAGCTCTAGCGGGAGTTTACGAGCAGTACTTC CASSLALAGVYEQYF
TRBD1 TRBJ2-1 . TRBV7-8 TGTGCCAGCAGCTTAGACAGGGGTCTAGGTGAGCAGTTCTTC CASSLDRGLGEQFF
TRBD1 TRBJ2-3 . TRBV3-1/TRBV3-2 TGTGCCAGCAGCCATTTGGACAGGGGATACACAGATACGCAGTATTTT CASSHLDRGYTDTQYF
. TRBJ1-1 . TRBV28 TGTGCCAGCGCACGGAGCCACATGAACACTGAAGCTTTCTTT CASARSHMNTEAFF
TRBD1 TRBJ1-1 . TRBV19 TGTGCCAGTAGTATGATTTCAGGGGGCCCTTCAGAAGCTTTCTTT CASSMISGGPSEAFF
TRBD1 TRBJ1-3 . TRBV5-1 TGCGCCAGCAGCTTCTCCGGGACAGGGAACTCTGGAAACACCATATATTTT CASSFSGTGNSGNTIYF
. TRBJ2-6 . TRBV5-6 TGTGCCAGCAGCCCGATAAGAGGGGCTTGGGGGGCCAACGTCCTGACTTTC CASSPIRGAWGANVLTF
TRBD2 TRBJ2-3 . TRBV6-5 TGTGCCAGCAGGTCTAGCGGCACCGATACGCAGTATTTT CASRSSGTDTQYF
. TRBJ2-1 . TRBV7-9 TGTGCCAGCAGCTTAGCCCTAGCCGATGAGCAGTTCTTC CASSLALADEQFF
. TRBJ1-4 . TRBV7-2 TGTGCCAGCAGCTTACTCCTCGCAACTAATGAAAAACTGTTTTTT CASSLLLATNEKLFF
. TRBJ1-1 . TRBV7-9 TGTGCCAGCAGCTTAACCGTGTACACCATGAACACTGAAGCTTTCTTT CASSLTVYTMNTEAFF
TRBD1 TRBJ2-7 . TRBV28 TGTGCCAGCAGTCTCACAAGGACAGGGGAGTACTTC CASSLTRTGEYF
. TRBJ2-1 . TRBV6-5 TGTGCCAGCAGCCCCGGACTGGGAAACTACAATGAGCAGTTCTTC CASSPGLGNYNEQFF
. TRBJ1-2 . TRBV30 TGTGCCTGCCAAGGAGCGGACAAGACTAACTATGGCTACACCTTC CACQGADKTNYGYTF
. TRBJ1-3 . TRBV7-3 TGTGCCAGCAGCTTATTGGGCTCTGGAAACACCATATATTTT CASSLLGSGNTIYF
TRBD2 TRBJ2-2 . TRBV6-2/TRBV6-3 TGTGCCAGCAGTTACCCCGGGACTAGCGTGTCGAACACCGGGGAGCTGTTTTTT CASSYPGTSVSNTGELFF
TRBD2 TRBJ2-5 . TRBV25-1 TGTGCCAGCAGTGACCCCGGGACTAGCGGGAGGGAGACCCAGTACTTC CASSDPGTSGRETQYF
. TRBJ1-4 . TRBV3-1/TRBV3-2 TGTGCCAGCAGCCCCCGCGGGGGTGAAAAACTGTTTTTT CASSPRGGEKLFF
. TRBJ1-6 . TRBV5-1 TGCGCCAGCAGCTTGGCCACGGGGGGTTCACCCCTCCACTTT CASSLATGGSPLHF
. TRBJ1-5 . TRBV6-1 TGTGCCAGCAGTGAAGGAGTGCATCAGCCCCAGCATTTT CASSEGVHQPQHF
TRBD1 TRBJ1-2 . TRBV11-2 TGTGCCAGCACTTCCGGACAGGGGGTCTATGGCTACACCTTC CASTSGQGVYGYTF
. TRBJ2-5 . TRBV12-1 TGTGCCAGCAGCTTCGGGGGAGCACTAGCTCAAGAGACCCAGTACTTC CASSFGGALAQETQYF
. TRBJ1-4 . TRBV10-3 TGTGCCATCAGTGACCGGGCGGGTGTTGAAAAACTGTTTTTT CAISDRAGVEKLFF
TRBD2 TRBJ2-2 . TRBV6-6 TGTGCCAGCAGGCCGCCTCGCGGGAGGGCCGGGGAGCTGTTTTTT CASRPPRGRAGELFF
TRBD1 TRBJ1-5 . TRBV19 TGTGCCAGTAGTGCCAGGGGGATAGGGCAGCCCCAGCATTTT CASSARGIGQPQHF
. TRBJ1-1 . TRBV29-1 TGCAGCGTTGGGAGGGCCGCGTCAACTGAAGCTTTCTTT CSVGRAASTEAFF
TRBD2 TRBJ2-3 once TRBV29-1 TGCAGCGTTGCATCTAGCGGTAGCACAGATACGCAGTATTTT CSVASSGSTDTQYF
. TRBJ1-3 . TRBV18 TGTGCCAGCTCACCCCTATCGACAGAACCTGGAAACACCATATATTTT CASSPLSTEPGNTIYF
TRBD2 TRBJ2-7 . TRBV6-2/TRBV6-3 TGTGCCAGCAGTACGACTAGCGGGAGGCTCTACGAGCAGTACTTC CASSTTSGRLYEQYF
. TRBJ1-6 . TRBV7-6 TGTGCCAGCAGCTTAGGACAGTTGAATTCACCCCTCCACTTT CASSLGQLNSPLHF
TRBD1 TRBJ1-1 few TRBV5-1 TGCGCCAGCAGCTTGGGTTACAGGGGTAGGGCTGAAGCTTTCTTT CASSLGYRGRAEAFF
TRBD2 TRBJ2-7 . TRBV5-6 TGTGCCAGCAGCCTACTAGCGGGAGTACGCGAGCAGTACTTC CASSLLAGVREQYF
. TRBJ2-2 . TRBV5-1 TGCGCCAGCAGTTACACAACAGGGAACACCGGGGAGCTGTTTTTT CASSYTTGNTGELFF
TRBD2 TRBJ2-1 . TRBV5-1 TGCGCCAGCAGCTCCACTAGCGGGCGCCCTTACAATGAGCAGTTCTTC CASSSTSGRPYNEQFF
. TRBJ2-7 . TRBV3-1/TRBV3-2 TGTGCCAGCAGCTTTACTACAGACAACGAGCAGTACTTC CASSFTTDNEQYF
. TRBJ1-5 . TRBV19 TGTGCCAGTAGTAGTCGGACAGCCTACGGGGAGCCCCAGCATTTT CASSSRTAYGEPQHF
. TRBJ2-7 . TRBV4-2 TGTGCCAGCAGCCAAGACATGACTAGTTCCTCCTACGAGCAGTACTTC CASSQDMTSSSYEQYF
. TRBJ2-2 . TRBV1 TGCACCAGCAGCCAAGTACGTACAGGGCCGAACACCGGGGAGCTGTTTTTT CTSSQVRTGPNTGELFF
TRBD2 TRBJ2-5 . TRBV7-2 TGTGCCAGCAGCTTAGTGGGGAGAATGACTAGCGGCAAAGAGACCCAGTACTTC CASSLVGRMTSGKETQYF
. TRBJ1-2 . TRBV19 TGTGCCAGTAGTATATCGGGCATCGTCATAAGGAACTATGGCTACACCTTC CASSISGIVIRNYGYTF
. TRBJ2-4 . TRBV5-8 TGTGCCAGCAGCTTGGGTACTTTCCCAGTCCTAGCCAAAAACATTCAGTACTTC CASSLGTFPVLAKNIQYF
. TRBJ2-2 . TRBV18 TGTGCCAGCTCACCGGGGAACACCGGGGAGCTGTTTTTT CASSPGNTGELFF
TRBD1 TRBJ1-1 . TRBV7-2 TGTGCCAGCAGCACACGGACAGGTCCGAACACTGAAGCTTTCTTT CASSTRTGPNTEAFF
TRBD2 TRBJ2-7 . TRBV15 TGTGCCACCAGCAGAGGTAGCGGGGGGCGGTACGAGCAGTACTTC CATSRGSGGRYEQYF
. TRBJ1-2 . TRBV7-8 TGTGCCAGCAGCCCGGCCGGGGTTGGCTACACCTTC CASSPAGVGYTF
. TRBJ1-2 few TRBV20-1 TGCAGTGCTAGAGACAGGAATGGCTACACCTTC CSARDRNGYTF